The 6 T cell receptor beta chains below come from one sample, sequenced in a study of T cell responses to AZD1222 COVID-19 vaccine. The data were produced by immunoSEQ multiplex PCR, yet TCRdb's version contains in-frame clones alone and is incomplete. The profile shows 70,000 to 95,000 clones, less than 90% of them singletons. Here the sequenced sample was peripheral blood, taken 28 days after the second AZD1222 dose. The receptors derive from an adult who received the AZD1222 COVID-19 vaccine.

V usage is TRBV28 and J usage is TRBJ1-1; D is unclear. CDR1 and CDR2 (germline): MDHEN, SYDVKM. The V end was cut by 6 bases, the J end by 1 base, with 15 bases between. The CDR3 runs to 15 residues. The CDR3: CASRSGVWRNTEAFF. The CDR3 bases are TGTGCCAGCAGGTCCGGGGTTTGGCGGAACACTGAAGCTTTCTTT.

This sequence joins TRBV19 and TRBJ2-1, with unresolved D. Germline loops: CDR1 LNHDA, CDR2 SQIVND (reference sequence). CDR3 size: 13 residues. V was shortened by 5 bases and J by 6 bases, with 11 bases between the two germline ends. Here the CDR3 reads CASSGWASNEQFF. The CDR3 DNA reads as TGTGCCAGTAGTGGGTGGGCTTCCAATGAGCAGTTCTTC.

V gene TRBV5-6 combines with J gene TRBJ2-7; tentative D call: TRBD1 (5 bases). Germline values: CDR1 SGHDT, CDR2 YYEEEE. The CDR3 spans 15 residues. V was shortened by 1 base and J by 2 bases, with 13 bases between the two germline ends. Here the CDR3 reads CASSLFGADTYEQYF. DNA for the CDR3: TGTGCCAGCAGCTTGTTTGGGGCCGATACCTACGAGCAGTACTTC.

CDR3 amino acids: CASSPMASYQETQYF. CDR3 DNA: TGTGCCAGCTCACCAATGGCTAGTTATCAAGAGACCCAGTACTTC. The chain employs TRBV18 and TRBJ2-5; D ambiguous. The CDR3 has 15 amino acids. Trimming pared 2 bases from V and 2 bases from J, leaving 12 bases between. Germline CDR1 reads KGHSH; CDR2 reads LQKENI. The full variable domain, rest sourced from reference TRBV18 and TRBJ2-5, is NAGVMQNPRHLVRRRGQEARLRCSPMKGHSHVYWYRQLPEEGLKFMVYLQKENIIDESGMPKERFSAEFPKEGPSILRIQQVVRGDSAAYFCASSPMASYQETQYFGPGTRLLVL.

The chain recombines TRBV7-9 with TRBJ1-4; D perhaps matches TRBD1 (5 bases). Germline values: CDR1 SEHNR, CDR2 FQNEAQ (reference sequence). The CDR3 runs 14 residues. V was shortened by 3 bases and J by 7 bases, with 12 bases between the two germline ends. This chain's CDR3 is CASSLWGRGEKLFF. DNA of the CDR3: TGTGCCAGCAGCTTGTGGGGACGAGGTGAAAAACTGTTTTTT. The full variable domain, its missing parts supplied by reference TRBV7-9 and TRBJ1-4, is DTGVSQNPRHKITKRGQNVTFRCDPISEHNRLYWYRQTLGQGPEFLTYFQNEAQLEKSRLLSDRFSAERPKGSFSTLEIQRTEQGDSAMYLCASSLWGRGEKLFFGSGTQLSVL.

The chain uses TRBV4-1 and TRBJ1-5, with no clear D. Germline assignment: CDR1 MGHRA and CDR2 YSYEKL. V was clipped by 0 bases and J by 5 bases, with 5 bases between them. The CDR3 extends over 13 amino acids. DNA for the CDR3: TGCGCCAGCAGCCAAGATCCGGATCAGCCCCAGCATTTT. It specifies CASSQDPDQPQHF.